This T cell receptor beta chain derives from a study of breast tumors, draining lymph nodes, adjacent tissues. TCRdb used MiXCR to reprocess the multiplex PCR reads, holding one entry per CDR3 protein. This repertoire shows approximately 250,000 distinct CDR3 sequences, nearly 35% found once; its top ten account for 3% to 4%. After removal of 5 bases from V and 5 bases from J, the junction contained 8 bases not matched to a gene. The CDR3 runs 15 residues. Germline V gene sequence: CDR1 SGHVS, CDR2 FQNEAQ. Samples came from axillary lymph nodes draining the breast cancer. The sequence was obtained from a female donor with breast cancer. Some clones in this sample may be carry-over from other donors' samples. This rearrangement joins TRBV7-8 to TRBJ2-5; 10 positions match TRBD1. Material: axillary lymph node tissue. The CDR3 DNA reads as TGTGCCAGCAGCGCGTACCCGGGACAGGGGGAGACCCAGTACTTC. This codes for CASSAYPGQGETQYF. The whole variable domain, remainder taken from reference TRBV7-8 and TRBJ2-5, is GAGVSQSPRYKVAKRGQDVALRCDPISGHVSLFWYQQALGQGPEFLTYFQNEAQLDKSGLPSDRFFAERPEGSVSTLKIQRTQQEDSAVYLCASSAYPGQGETQYFGPGTRLLVL.